This passage covers 21 T cell receptor beta chains from one sample sequenced in a study of shared clonotypes between healthy human individuals. Profiled with immunoSEQ multiplex PCR; TCRdb holds only in-frame clones, not every one. Of about 1.5 million clones in the sample, approximately 98% are singletons; the top ten hold approximately 0.44%. Sequenced input: naive CD4+ T cells sorted from blood. This sample's subset: CD45RA+ positively selected. These receptor sequences come from a man aged 25 to 40 in good health.

The chain has TRBV27 and TRBJ2-1, with 7 bases matching TRBD1. Trimming removed 5 bases from V and 0 bases from J; junction bases left unmatched: 19. The CDR3 has 20 amino acids. Germline V gives CDR1 MNHEY, CDR2 SMNVEV (reference sequence). In DNA, the CDR3 is TGTGCCAGCAGTCACCTTCAGGGGGTTGGGTCTCTCAGCTCCTACAATGAGCAGTTCTTC. Protein: CASSHLQGVGSLSSYNEQFF.

The chain combines TRBV11-2 with TRBJ1-1, with no clear D. Germline V gives CDR1 SGHAT, CDR2 FQNNGV. The CDR3 is made up of 13 amino acids. The germline V and J ends were trimmed by 6 bases and 0 bases, with 8 bases remaining between them. The CDR3 loop reads CASSNSMNTEAFF. For the CDR3, the DNA is TGTGCCAGCAGTAATAGTATGAACACTGAAGCTTTCTTT.

This chain links TRBV5-1 with TRBJ1-2; weak D call: TRBD1 (6 bases). This CDR3 contains 14 residues. Germline values: CDR1 SGHRS, CDR2 YFSETQ. Trimming took 4 bases from V and 0 from J, leaving 10 bases between them. The CDR3 protein is CASSPDSTNYGYTF. The CDR3 DNA follows: TGCGCCAGCAGCCCGGACAGTACTAACTATGGCTACACCTTC.

The rearrangement joins TRBV6-1 to TRBJ2-5, with TRBD1 matching over 9 bases. CDR1 and CDR2 (germline): MNHNS, SASEGT. With V trimmed by 6 bases and J by 7 bases, 3 bases remained unmatched. The length of the CDR3 is 12 residues. This CDR3 is CASSSTGGTQYF. The CDR3 DNA sequence: TGTGCCAGCAGCTCGACAGGGGGGACCCAGTACTTC.

This chain uses TRBV5-1 with TRBJ1-4, with D maybe TRBD1 (5 bases). The CDR3 covers 14 residues. Trimming removed 0 bases from V and 7 bases from J, with 10 bases in between. CDR1 is SGHRS, CDR2 YFSETQ, per germline. Here the CDR3 DNA reads TGCGCCAGCAGCTTGGGACAGCCCCTTGAAAAACTGTTTTTT. This codes for CASSLGQPLEKLFF.

This chain uses TRBV9 with TRBJ2-7; 9 bases map to TRBD2. The CDR3 contains 17 residues. Germline CDR1 is SGDLS and CDR2 is YYNGEE. V dropped 4 bases and J dropped 3; count of bases not matched to a gene: 14. CDR3 in DNA: TGTGCCAGCAGCCTCGCCCTAGCGGGAAATTCTAACTACGAGCAGTACTTC. It specifies CASSLALAGNSNYEQYF. The whole variable domain, filled in from reference TRBV9 and TRBJ2-7, reads DSGVTQTPKHLITATGQRVTLRCSPRSGDLSVYWYQQSLDQGLQFLIQYYNGEERAKGNILERFSAQQFPDLHSELNLSSLELGDSALYFCASSLALAGNSNYEQYFGPGTRLTVT.

V gene TRBV5-4 combines with J gene TRBJ2-1, with 9 bases matching TRBD2. Trimming removed 4 bases from V and 4 bases from J; junction bases left unmatched: 9. This CDR3 region has 16 residues. CDR1 and CDR2 (germline): SGHNT, YYREEE (reference sequence). In DNA form, the CDR3 reads TGTGCCAGCAGCGTAGAAGCGGGAGGCGGGTACAATGAGCAGTTCTTC. This gives the protein CASSVEAGGGYNEQFF.

The CDR3 coding sequence is TGTGCCAGAAGCTCGGGCCGGGAGAACACTGAAGCTTTCTTT. Its protein is CARSSGRENTEAFF. J is TRBJ1-1 and V is TRBV5-3; no clear D. TRBV5-3 is filed as an ORF, its function uncertain. V lost 3 bases and J lost 1, with 10 bases in between. This CDR3 contains 14 residues.

The chain links TRBV5-1 to TRBJ2-1; D uncertain. Germline assignment: CDR1 SGHRS and CDR2 YFSETQ. Trimming left V 0 bases short and J 9 bases short, with 10 bases between. This CDR3 has 13 amino acids. Here the CDR3 reads CASSLVVDGEQFF. Written as DNA, the CDR3 is TGCGCCAGCAGCTTGGTGGTAGACGGTGAGCAGTTCTTC. The full variable domain, completed using reference TRBV5-1 and TRBJ2-1, is KAGVTQTPRYLIKTRGQQVTLSCSPISGHRSVSWYQQTPGQGLQFLFEYFSETQRNKGNFPGRFSGRQFSNSRSEMNVSTLELGDSALYLCASSLVVDGEQFFGPGTRLTVL.

V is TRBV6-1 and J is TRBJ1-5; tentative D call: TRBD1 (6 bases). Germline-derived CDR1 and CDR2 are MNHNS and SASEGT. The ends were cut back, 3 bases at V and 7 bases at J, with 16 bases in the middle. This CDR3 is built from 15 residues. The CDR3 loop reads CASSDTGFKIQPQHF. CDR3 coding DNA: TGTGCCAGCAGTGACACAGGGTTTAAGATCCAGCCCCAGCATTTT.

The genes are TRBV28 and TRBJ2-7; 7 nucleotides agree with TRBD1. The junction had 8 bases not matched to a gene; V was cut back by 6 bases and J by 3 bases. This CDR3 has 14 residues. CDR1 and CDR2 from the germline V gene are MDHEN and SYDVKM. The chain's CDR3 is CASSPETGYYEQYF. As DNA, the CDR3 is TGTGCCAGCAGCCCCGAGACAGGGTACTACGAGCAGTACTTC.

The chain couples TRBV6-1 to TRBJ1-5, with TRBD1 as a possible D gene (5 bases). Germline V CDR1 and CDR2: MNHNS, SASEGT. The ends were cut back, 4 bases at V and 9 bases at J, with 16 bases in the middle. This CDR3 comprises 14 residues. CDR3 DNA sequence: TGTGCCAGCAGTGGACGGACAAACGATCCGCCCCAGCATTTT. It codes for CASSGRTNDPPQHF.

This rearrangement joins TRBV5-1 to TRBJ2-1; D unresolved. This CDR3 spans 16 amino acids. Germline CDR1 and CDR2: SGHRS and YFSETQ. The V end lost 0 bases, the J end lost 0 bases, and 10 bases lay between the germline ends. In DNA, the CDR3 is TGCGCCAGCAGCTTGGCTCTAACGAGCTCCTACAATGAGCAGTTCTTC. This translates into CASSLALTSSYNEQFF.

The genes are TRBV4-3 and TRBJ1-2; no definite D call. Trimming pared 2 bases from V and 4 bases from J, leaving 14 bases between. The CDR3 contains 15 residues. Germline V gene lookup returns CDR1 LGHNA and CDR2 YSLEER. CDR3 in DNA: TGCGCCAGCAGCCAAACCCCCCAACCCGGCTATGGCTACACCTTC. This codes for CASSQTPQPGYGYTF.

The chain joins TRBV7-9 to TRBJ2-1, with 8 bases fitting TRBD2. This CDR3 region has 14 residues. V trimming: 9 bases; J trimming: 7 bases; junction bases outside the gene matches: 11. Germline CDR1 is SEHNR and CDR2 is FQNEAQ (reference sequence). In DNA, the CDR3 is TGTGCCAGACAAGGAGCGGGAGTTTCGAATGAGCAGTTCTTC. It encodes CARQGAGVSNEQFF.

V and J are TRBV6-5 and TRBJ2-2; D possibly corresponds to TRBD1 (5 bases). V was pared by 8 bases and J by 7 bases, with 11 bases between. The CDR3 contains 12 residues. The germline V gene encodes CDR1 MNHEY and CDR2 SVGAGI. CDR3: CASSRRGGELFF. CDR3 in DNA: TGTGCCAGCTCTCGAAGGGGCGGGGAGCTGTTTTTT.

The genes are TRBV11-2 and TRBJ2-6, with D perhaps TRBD1 or TRBD2 (5 bases each). Between the trimmed V and J ends, which lost 3 bases and 0 bases, there was a span of 9 bases. There are 16 residues in the CDR3. Germline-derived CDR1 and CDR2 are SGHAT and FQNNGV. In DNA, the CDR3 is TGTGCCAGCAGCTTGGGGGTAGCCTCTGGGGCCAACGTCCTGACTTTC. As protein: CASSLGVASGANVLTF. The variable domain in full, with the rest retrieved from reference TRBV11-2 and TRBJ2-6, is EAGVAQSPRYKIIEKRQSVAFWCNPISGHATLYWYQQILGQGPKLLIQFQNNGVVDDSQLPKDRFSAERLKGVDSTLKIQPAKLEDSAVYLCASSLGVASGANVLTFGAGSRLTVL.

This chain links TRBV6-1 with TRBJ1-2; 7 bases align to TRBD1. The CDR3 covers 14 residues. Trimming at V came to 5 bases and at J to 5 bases, leaving 8 bases not matched to a gene. CDR1 and CDR2 (germline): MNHNS, SASEGT. This CDR3 is CASSPDRAGYGYTF. The CDR3 region has the DNA TGTGCCAGCAGTCCCGACAGGGCTGGATATGGCTACACCTTC.

In its sample, this clone was seen once. This chain links TRBV7-6 with TRBJ2-7; 10 bases map to TRBD1. The CDR3 has 16 residues. CDR1 and CDR2 from the germline V gene are SGHVS and FNYEAQ. V lost 5 bases and J lost 7; bases outside the gene matches: 14. The CDR3: CASSTGAGQGPREQYF. The CDR3 region has the DNA TGTGCCAGCAGCACCGGGGCGGGACAGGGGCCAAGGGAGCAGTACTTC.

The chain links TRBV6-5 to TRBJ2-1; 14 bases agree with TRBD2. V lost 5 bases to trimming and J lost 8 bases; unmatched junction nucleotides: 5. The V gene's germline CDR1 is MNHEY and CDR2 SVGAGI. The CDR3 covers 15 residues. CDR3 region: CASSAWTSGGHEQFF. The CDR3 region has the DNA TGTGCCAGCAGTGCCTGGACTAGCGGGGGGCATGAGCAGTTCTTC.

This chain connects TRBV6-1 to TRBJ1-5, with 10 bases that match TRBD1. Germline assignment: CDR1 MNHNS and CDR2 SASEGT. The CDR3 is made up of 18 amino acids. J was trimmed by 2 bases and V by 1 base; bases with no gene match: 8. CDR3 protein: CASSEVGQGFFGNQPQHF. The CDR3 DNA reads TGTGCCAGCAGTGAAGTGGGACAGGGGTTTTTTGGCAATCAGCCCCAGCATTTT.